These 2 T cell receptor beta chains came from one sample sequenced in a study of beta chain features in type 1 diabetes. For these receptors, no antigen is known. Every bit of the isolated RNA underwent reverse transcription, so sequencing read expressed TCRB transcripts. Profiled with immunoSEQ multiplex PCR; TCRdb holds only in-frame clones, not every one. This table has a few hundred thousand clones, more than 15% appearing once. Whole-study findings and limits: TCRB CDR3s were moderately but significantly shorter in Type 1 diabetes patients in all four CD4+ subsets.

Sequencing input: naive CD4+ T cells from blood. The receptors derive from a man aged 30 to 39 with type 1 diabetes.

This clone occurred a few times. The V and J genes are TRBV29-1 and TRBJ1-1, with D uncertain. Per the germline V gene, CDR1 is SQVTM and CDR2 is ANQGSEA. The V end lost 5 bases, the J end lost 5 bases, and 9 bases lay between the germline ends. CDR3 size: 11 residues. The CDR3 sequence: CSVLATTEAFF. The CDR3 region has the DNA TGCAGCGTTCTTGCGACAACTGAAGCTTTCTTT.

In this sample, this clone turned up a few times. This chain joins TRBV30 and TRBJ1-5; possible D gene TRBD1, 5 bases. This CDR3 region has 13 residues. In germline, CDR1 is GTSNPN, CDR2 SVGIG (reference sequence). The V gene lost 5 bases and the J gene lost 4 bases, with 12 bases spanning the gap. The CDR3 nucleotides are TGTGCCTGGGGAAGGGCAGGGAATCAGCCCCAGCATTTT. Its translation is CAWGRAGNQPQHF.